A single sample gave rise to the 21 T cell receptor beta chains below, sequenced in a study of glioma-infiltrating T cells after dendritic cell vaccination. Clones were read by immunoSEQ multiplex PCR, and TCRdb kept only the in-frame ones, dropping some. The sample lists 90,000 or so clones; under 90% were seen once. The sample was blood, taken before dendritic cell vaccination. The receptors were gathered from a human donor with glioblastoma.

This chain connects TRBV6-5 to TRBJ1-1; 8 bases are shared with TRBD1. In germline, CDR1 is MNHEY, CDR2 SVGAGI. V trimming: 4 bases; J trimming: 1 base; junction bases outside the gene matches: 5. The CDR3 totals 15 residues. CDR3 sequence: CASSSDRGENTEAFF. The CDR3 bases are TGTGCCAGCAGTTCAGACAGGGGTGAGAACACTGAAGCTTTCTTT.

This chain connects TRBV6-6 to TRBJ2-3; TRBD1 is a possible D gene (6 bases). The V gene's germline CDR1 is MNHNY and CDR2 SVGAGI (reference sequence). V lost 2 bases, J lost 0 bases, and 9 bases lay in between. The CDR3 loop spans 15 amino acids. CDR3 nucleotides: TGTGCCAGCAGTTACCCAGGGGAGAGCACAGATACGCAGTATTTT. It specifies CASSYPGESTDTQYF.

The chain links TRBV7-9 to TRBJ2-7; 7 nucleotides line up with TRBD1. From germline, CDR1 is SEHNR and CDR2 FQNEAQ (reference sequence). The CDR3 is 13 amino acids. The V and J ends lost 5 bases and 9 bases, in that order; junction bases with no gene match: 10. CDR3 sequence: CASSSRQGGGQYF. CDR3 in DNA: TGTGCCAGCAGCAGCAGACAGGGTGGAGGGCAGTACTTC.

The gene calls are TRBV9 and TRBJ1-3, with 8 bases identical to TRBD1. The germline V gene encodes CDR1 SGDLS and CDR2 YYNGEE. Trimming took 0 bases from V and 6 from J; bases not matched to a gene: 8. This CDR3 spans 16 amino acids. The CDR3 spells CASSVDFRTGTNTIYF. The CDR3 DNA reads as TGTGCCAGCAGCGTAGACTTCCGGACAGGGACAAACACCATATATTTT.

The genes are TRBV4-1 and TRBJ2-2; D not certain. V was clipped by 7 bases and J by 0 bases, with 12 bases between them. The length of the CDR3 is 15 residues. Germline V gene sequence: CDR1 MGHRA, CDR2 YSYEKL. The CDR3 region is CASTLSHSNTGELFF. For the CDR3, the DNA is TGCGCCAGCACCTTAAGCCACTCGAACACCGGGGAGCTGTTTTTT.

This chain links TRBV19 with TRBJ1-5; 7 bases line up with TRBD1. The CDR3 has 15 amino acids. The junction had 5 bases not matched to a gene; V was cut back by 4 bases and J by 2 bases. Germline V gene data show CDR1 as LNHDA and CDR2 as SQIVND (reference sequence). This chain's CDR3 is CASSRGQAGNQPQHF. As DNA, the CDR3 is TGTGCCAGTAGTAGAGGACAGGCTGGCAATCAGCCCCAGCATTTT.

CDR3 coding DNA: TGCGCCAGCAGCCAAGACAGGGGGCGCAGGGAGTACTTC. Encoded protein: CASSQDRGRREYF. The V gene is TRBV4-1, the J gene TRBJ2-7; 8 bases fit TRBD1. The CDR3 contains 13 residues. Germline CDR1 MGHRA, CDR2 YSYEKL. V shed 0 bases and J 11 bases; nucleotides not matched to a gene: 6.

The J gene is TRBJ1-1, the V gene TRBV28; weak D call: TRBD1 (6 bases). This CDR3 has 13 amino acids. Trimming pared 7 bases from V and 7 bases from J, leaving 16 bases between. In germline, CDR1 is MDHEN, CDR2 SYDVKM. CDR3 coding DNA: TGTGCCAGCACCTCCGGGACATCCAGTGAAGCTTTCTTT. Protein: CASTSGTSSEAFF.

This clone was found a few times. For the CDR3, the DNA is TGTGCCAGCAGCTTATTCGGTTCCTACGAGCAGTACTTC. Translation gives CASSLFGSYEQYF. This chain connects TRBV7-9 to TRBJ2-7; unclear D gene. The CDR3 runs to 13 residues. Germline V gene sequence: CDR1 SEHNR, CDR2 FQNEAQ (reference sequence). Trimming stripped 2 bases from V and 1 base from J, with 6 bases between. The whole variable domain, filled in from reference TRBV7-9 and TRBJ2-7, reads DTGVSQNPRHKITKRGQNVTFRCDPISEHNRLYWYRQTLGQGPEFLTYFQNEAQLEKSRLLSDRFSAERPKGSFSTLEIQRTEQGDSAMYLCASSLFGSYEQYFGPGTRLTVT.

The chain combines TRBV5-3 with TRBJ2-3, with D unclear. TRBV5-3 is an ORF, and what it does is uncertain. The CDR3 consists of 13 residues. Trimming removed 4 bases at V and 1 base at J, with 7 bases between. CDR3 sequence: CARSPRGTDTQYF. DNA of the CDR3: TGTGCCAGAAGCCCCCGGGGCACAGATACGCAGTATTTT.

The chain couples TRBV5-1 to TRBJ2-7; a weak D match, TRBD2 (7 bases). The CDR3 totals 15 residues. The germline V and J ends were trimmed by 3 bases and 5 bases, with 18 bases remaining between them. The germline CDR1 and CDR2 sequences are SGHRS and YFSETQ. CDR3 sequence (DNA): TGCGCCAGCAGCTCAAGGGGGGAGGGGGGCAACGAGCAGTACTTC. Protein product: CASSSRGEGGNEQYF.

The chain uses TRBV7-9 and TRBJ1-2; tentative D call: TRBD1 (5 bases). Trimming pared 2 bases from V and 5 bases from J, leaving 15 bases between. The CDR3 spans 15 residues. CDR1 is SEHNR, CDR2 FQNEAQ, per germline (reference sequence). The CDR3 DNA is TGTGCCAGCAGCTTATCCCGGGACTTCCTATATGGCTACACCTTC. Translation: CASSLSRDFLYGYTF.

J is TRBJ1-2 and V is TRBV29-1; 7 bases line up with TRBD1. Trimming cost V 7 bases and J 4 bases; bases outside gene matches: 6. Germline CDR1 reads SQVTM; CDR2 reads ANQGSEA. The CDR3 is made up of 12 amino acids. The CDR3 DNA reads TGCAGCGCTAGAGGGGACAGCTATGGCTACACCTTC. Encoded protein: CSARGDSYGYTF.

V gene TRBV2 combines with J gene TRBJ1-4; 7 bases map to TRBD1. This CDR3 spans 15 amino acids. Germline lookup yields CDR1 SNHLY and CDR2 FYNNEI. Losses at the gene ends were 5 bases for V and 5 bases for J; bases not matched to a gene: 8. CDR3 DNA: TGTGCCAGCAGTATCAGTGGGACAGCAAATGAAAAACTGTTTTTT. Its translation is CASSISGTANEKLFF.

The J gene is TRBJ2-1, the V gene TRBV6-1; 8 nucleotides match TRBD1. Germline CDR1 and CDR2: MNHNS and SASEGT. This CDR3 is 14 amino acids long. The junction had 1 base not matched to a gene; V was cut back by 2 bases and J by 4 bases. CDR3 nucleotides: TGTGCCAGCAGTGAACGGGACAGGTACAATGAGCAGTTCTTC. This encodes CASSERDRYNEQFF.

The V gene is TRBV7-6, the J gene TRBJ1-6; TRBD1 agrees at 7 bases. Germline-derived CDR1 and CDR2 are SGHVS and FNYEAQ. There are 15 residues in the CDR3. J was trimmed by 3 bases and V by 4 bases; bases with no gene match: 3. The CDR3 sequence is CASSSWDSYNSPLHF. The CDR3 DNA follows: TGTGCCAGCAGCTCTTGGGACAGCTATAATTCACCCCTCCACTTT.

DNA for the CDR3: TGCGCCAGCAATCAACAGGGGGGCACTGAAGCTTTCTTT. The encoded protein is CASNQQGGTEAFF. This chain joins TRBV5-1 and TRBJ1-1; 8 bases line up with TRBD1. The CDR3 length is 13 residues. The germline V gene has CDR1 SGHRS and CDR2 YFSETQ. The junction had 5 bases not matched to a gene; V was cut back by 6 bases and J by 4 bases.

The chain links TRBV21-1 to TRBJ1-5; the D call in the table, TRBD1, was not verified against the DNA. TRBV21-1 is a pseudogene. The length of the CDR3 is 20 residues. The CDR3 DNA is TGTGCCAGCAGCAAATCCACCGGGACAGGGGAGTTGGGCGGCAATCAGCCCCAGCATTTT. Translation: CASSKSTGTGELGGNQPQHF.

The chain is built from TRBV27 and TRBJ1-1; 7 nucleotides line up with TRBD1. The germline CDR1 and CDR2 sequences are MNHEY and SMNVEV (reference sequence). This CDR3 is built from 14 residues. The V and J ends lost 5 bases and 4 bases, in that order; junction bases with no gene match: 7. The CDR3 nucleotides are TGTGCCAGCAGTCTATACGGGACAGTCACTGAAGCTTTCTTT. Translation: CASSLYGTVTEAFF.

Only one count was recorded for this clone. The same CDR3 is also encoded by other DNA sequences in this sample. The chain employs TRBV5-1 and TRBJ2-5, with 12 positions matching TRBD2. CDR1 SGHRS and CDR2 YFSETQ come from the germline V gene. CDR3 length: 15 amino acids. Losses at the gene ends were 0 bases for V and 5 bases for J; bases not matched to a gene: 2. The CDR3 nucleotides read TGCGCCAGCAGCTTGGCCCTAGCGGGAGGGGAGACCCAGTACTTC. This sequence encodes CASSLALAGGETQYF. Full variable domain (outside the CDR3, taken from reference TRBV5-1 and TRBJ2-5): KAGVTQTPRYLIKTRGQQVTLSCSPISGHRSVSWYQQTPGQGLQFLFEYFSETQRNKGNFPGRFSGRQFSNSRSEMNVSTLELGDSALYLCASSLALAGGETQYFGPGTRLLVL.

This clone was detected a few times. The chain uses TRBV4-2 and TRBJ2-7, with 7 bases identical to TRBD1. J lost 7 bases, V lost 0 bases, and 27 bases had no gene match. Germline V gene data show CDR1 as LGHNA and CDR2 as YNFKEQ. The CDR3 is 21 amino acids. As DNA, the CDR3 is TGTGCCAGCAGCCAAGAATCCCGGATGAGACAGGGATTAGGTTTTGTGGGGGAGCAGTACTTC. Its translation is CASSQESRMRQGLGFVGEQYF.